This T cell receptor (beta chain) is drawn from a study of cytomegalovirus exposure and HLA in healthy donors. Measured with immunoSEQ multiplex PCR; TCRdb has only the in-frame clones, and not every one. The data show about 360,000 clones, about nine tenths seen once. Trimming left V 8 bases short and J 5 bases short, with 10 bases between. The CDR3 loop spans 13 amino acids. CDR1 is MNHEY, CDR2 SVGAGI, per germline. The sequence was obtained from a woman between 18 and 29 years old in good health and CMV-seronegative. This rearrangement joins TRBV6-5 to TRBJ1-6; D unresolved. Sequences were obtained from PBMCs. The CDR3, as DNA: TGTGCCAGCGCTCGGAGTGATAATTCACCCCTCCACTTT. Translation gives CASARSDNSPLHF.